These 26 T cell receptor beta chains share one sample of origin, sequenced in a study of cytomegalovirus exposure and HLA in healthy donors. The PCR used 60 Vbeta and 13 Jbeta primers. This table comes from immunoSEQ multiplex PCR, and its TCRdb copy is limited to in-frame clones, with some not included. This sample carries 100,000 to 150,000 clones, more than 55% of them seen once, and the ten largest clones take over 1.5%. Sequences were obtained from PBMCs. These receptors came from a man between 18 and 35 years old in good health and CMV-seronegative.

This chain links TRBV18 with TRBJ2-7; 11 bases are shared with TRBD1. V dropped 6 bases and J dropped 5; count of bases not matched to a gene: 6. The germline V gene encodes CDR1 KGHSH and CDR2 LQKENI. The CDR3 loop spans 14 amino acids. The CDR3 sequence is CASSRTGGTHEQYF. In DNA form, the CDR3 reads TGTGCCAGCTCTAGGACAGGGGGCACCCACGAGCAGTACTTC.

This clone was observed a handful of times. V usage is TRBV7-9 and J usage is TRBJ2-1; 8 bases agree with TRBD2. Germline V gene sequence: CDR1 SEHNR, CDR2 FQNEAQ (reference sequence). This CDR3 comprises 15 residues. Trimming cost V 7 bases and J 0 bases; bases outside gene matches: 5. The CDR3 DNA sequence: TGTGCCAGCATTGAAAGCGGGAGCTCCTACAATGAGCAGTTCTTC. Amino acids: CASIESGSSYNEQFF. Full variable domain (remainder filled in from reference TRBV7-9 and TRBJ2-1): DTGVSQNPRHKITKRGQNVTFRCDPISEHNRLYWYRQTLGQGPEFLTYFQNEAQLEKSRLLSDRFSAERPKGSFSTLEIQRTEQGDSAMYLCASIESGSSYNEQFFGPGTRLTVL.

The chain has TRBV9 and TRBJ1-1; D gene ambiguous. The length of the CDR3 is 15 residues. From germline, CDR1 is SGDLS and CDR2 YYNGEE. V gave up 0 bases and J gave up 1 base, with 10 bases separating them. The CDR3 sequence: CASSVEAARNTEAFF. DNA for the CDR3: TGTGCCAGCAGCGTAGAGGCAGCTAGGAACACTGAAGCTTTCTTT. Combining the CDR3 with reference TRBV9 and TRBJ1-1 gives the whole variable domain DSGVTQTPKHLITATGQRVTLRCSPRSGDLSVYWYQQSLDQGLQFLIQYYNGEERAKGNILERFSAQQFPDLHSELNLSSLELGDSALYFCASSVEAARNTEAFFGQGTRLTVV.

J is TRBJ1-2 and V is TRBV10-3, with 10 bases aligning to TRBD1. Germline V gene lookup returns CDR1 ENHRY and CDR2 SYGVKD. CDR3 length: 13 residues. J was trimmed by 6 bases and V by 10 bases; bases with no gene match: 8. CDR3 bases: TGTGCCACCTCCGACAGGGGGCTGGATGGCTACACCTTC. Translating gives CATSDRGLDGYTF.

The rearrangement links TRBV19 to TRBJ2-5; no firm D call. Germline loops: CDR1 LNHDA, CDR2 SQIVND (reference sequence). The V end lost 7 bases, the J end lost 1 base, and 10 bases lay between the germline ends. The CDR3 has 13 amino acids. The CDR3 is CASTSEPQETQYF. CDR3 DNA sequence: TGTGCCAGTACCTCCGAGCCCCAAGAGACCCAGTACTTC.

This chain joins TRBV28 and TRBJ2-7; 7 bases line up with TRBD1. This CDR3 has 15 amino acids. Germline V lookup: CDR1 MDHEN, CDR2 SYDVKM. V gave up 6 bases and J gave up 1 base; unmatched junction bases: 9. CDR3 in amino acids: CASRTLWDRSYEQYF. CDR3 in DNA: TGTGCCAGCAGGACCCTCTGGGACAGATCCTACGAGCAGTACTTC.

The chain joins TRBV5-1 to TRBJ1-5; a possible D gene is TRBD1 (6 bases). This CDR3 region has 14 residues. V was trimmed by 4 bases and J by 9 bases, leaving 17 bases between them. Germline CDR1 reads SGHRS; CDR2 reads YFSETQ. Here the CDR3 reads CASSPEGGGSPQHF. The DNA for the CDR3 is TGCGCCAGCAGCCCCGAGGGGGGAGGGTCGCCCCAGCATTTT.

The chain employs TRBV5-1 and TRBJ2-1, with TRBD2 matching 9 bases. V shed 6 bases, J shed 6 bases, and the junction held 10 bases outside the gene matches. Germline CDR1 and CDR2: SGHRS and YFSETQ. This CDR3 has 15 residues. The CDR3 sequence: CASTWGGRGSNEQFF. The CDR3 bases are TGCGCCAGCACATGGGGCGGGAGGGGCTCCAATGAGCAGTTCTTC.

This clone was detected once. Sequence at one end of the junction differs from germline and may be a read error. Distinct nucleotide sequences in the sample also encode this CDR3. The chain links TRBV2 to TRBJ2-1; TRBD2 matches at 12 bases. Germline V gives CDR1 SNHLY, CDR2 FYNNEI. The CDR3 is made up of 14 amino acids. The DNA for the CDR3 is TGCGCCAGCAGTTCTAGCGGGGGGGCCGGGGAGCAGTTCTTC. Protein product: CASSSSGGAGEQFF.

This rearrangement joins TRBV16 to TRBJ1-2; 9 bases agree with TRBD1. This CDR3 spans 16 amino acids. Germline trimming cut 5 bases from V and 0 bases from J; bases unmatched to any gene: 7. Per germline, CDR1 KGHSY and CDR2 FQNENV. The CDR3 DNA reads as TGTGCCAGCAGCTCGGACAGGGGTATCGCTAACTATGGCTACACCTTC. It translates to CASSSDRGIANYGYTF.

The V and J genes are TRBV29-1 and TRBJ2-1, with D tentatively TRBD1 (5 bases). Germline CDR1 reads SQVTM; CDR2 reads ANQGSEA. This CDR3 contains 12 residues. V was clipped by 5 bases and J by 9 bases, with 14 bases between them. In DNA, the CDR3 is TGCAGCGTTAATGTACAGGAAATTGAGCAGTTCTTC. As protein: CSVNVQEIEQFF.

The chain has TRBV13 and TRBJ2-7; 8 positions agree with TRBD2. Germline-derived CDR1 and CDR2 are PRHDT and FYEKMQ (reference sequence). J was trimmed by 4 bases and V by 5 bases; bases with no gene match: 13. The CDR3 is 16 amino acids. CDR3 in DNA: TGTGCCAGCAGCCACTCGTCTCGGGAGGGGAGTTACGAGCAGTACTTC. As protein: CASSHSSREGSYEQYF.

This clone was picked up a small number of times. V is TRBV5-1 and J is TRBJ2-5; D is possibly TRBD2 (6 bases). Trimming stripped 0 bases from V and 7 bases from J, with 13 bases between. The CDR3 contains 14 residues. In germline, CDR1 is SGHRS, CDR2 YFSETQ. The CDR3 here is CASSLAPGSGTQYF. Written as DNA, the CDR3 is TGCGCCAGCAGCTTGGCTCCAGGTAGCGGGACCCAGTACTTC.

This chain's CDR3 is CATKPRRGGNYGYTF. In DNA, the CDR3 is TGTGCCACCAAACCGCGCAGGGGTGGTAACTATGGCTACACCTTC. V and J are TRBV28 and TRBJ1-2; TRBD1 is a possible D gene (6 bases). This CDR3 spans 15 amino acids. The V and J ends lost 10 bases and 1 base respectively, with 19 bases between them. Germline values: CDR1 MDHEN, CDR2 SYDVKM.

The chain has TRBV27 and TRBJ1-1; no definite D call. Trimming took 0 bases from V and 10 from J, leaving 21 bases between them. CDR3 length: 16 residues. Looked up from germline, CDR1 is MNHEY and CDR2 is SMNVEV (reference sequence). As DNA, the CDR3 is TGTGCCAGCAGTTTATCGAGTCTGGTTGGTCTCTCGGGAGCTTTCTTT. As protein: CASSLSSLVGLSGAFF.

CDR3 region: CASTLRRGRGNEKLFF. The CDR3 nucleotides read TGTGCCAGCACCTTAAGAAGGGGGCGGGGTAATGAAAAACTGTTTTTT. The chain uses TRBV28 and TRBJ1-4; 7 positions agree with TRBD1. The CDR3 loop spans 16 amino acids. Looked up from germline, CDR1 is MDHEN and CDR2 is SYDVKM. J gave up 4 bases and V 7 bases, and 12 bases lay outside the gene matches.

This clone was detected once. The V call is TRBV5-1, the J call TRBJ1-1; no reliable D call. The CDR3 has 14 residues. V was shortened by 0 bases and J by 2 bases, with 8 bases between the two germline ends. Germline CDR1 and CDR2: SGHRS and YFSETQ. CDR3 loop: CASSLVQENTEAFF. The DNA for the CDR3 is TGCGCCAGCAGCTTGGTGCAGGAAAACACTGAAGCTTTCTTT.

V gene TRBV7-9 combines with J gene TRBJ1-1; 7 bases align to TRBD1. Trimming took 0 bases from V and 6 from J; bases not matched to a gene: 1. This CDR3 comprises 13 residues. CDR1 is SEHNR and CDR2 is FQNEAQ in the germline V gene (reference sequence). CDR3 sequence reads: CASSLAGQAEAFF. CDR3 DNA: TGTGCCAGCAGCTTAGCAGGACAGGCTGAAGCTTTCTTT.

In DNA form, the CDR3 reads TGTGCCAGCAGCCTCAGGGGGGTGGGGACTGAAGCTTTCTTT. This codes for CASSLRGVGTEAFF. The genes are TRBV9 and TRBJ1-1, with 7 bases identical to TRBD1. This CDR3 contains 14 residues. Germline V gene sequence: CDR1 SGDLS, CDR2 YYNGEE. V lost 4 bases and J lost 5; bases outside the gene matches: 8.

The chain couples TRBV27 to TRBJ1-1; no clear D. In germline, CDR1 is MNHEY, CDR2 SMNVEV (reference sequence). The CDR3 contains 13 residues. The ends were cut back, 3 bases at V and 3 bases at J, with 8 bases in the middle. The CDR3 DNA reads as TGTGCCAGCAGTTTGACGAGGGACACTGAAGCTTTCTTT. It specifies CASSLTRDTEAFF.

Here the CDR3 DNA reads TGTGCCAGCAGACGGACAGGGGAGAGGGCTTTCTTT. The encoded protein is CASRRTGERAFF. The chain combines TRBV6-5 with TRBJ1-1; 9 bases are shared with TRBD1. The germline CDR1 and CDR2 sequences are MNHEY and SVGAGI. With 6 bases clipped from V and 11 bases from J, the junction kept 7 bases outside the gene matches. There are 12 residues in the CDR3.

This clone was counted a few times. V usage is TRBV4-1 and J usage is TRBJ1-3; D call uncertain. The CDR3 loop spans 16 amino acids. With 0 bases removed from V and 0 bases from J, the gap between germline ends came to 9 bases. CDR1 and CDR2 from the germline V gene are MGHRA and YSYEKL. The CDR3 sequence: CASSQDGFPSGNTIYF. In DNA, the CDR3 is TGCGCCAGCAGCCAAGATGGCTTCCCCTCTGGAAACACCATATATTTT.

In this sample, this clone turned up a few times. The chain combines TRBV7-8 with TRBJ2-1; 8 nucleotides line up with TRBD1. Germline V gene data show CDR1 as SGHVS and CDR2 as FQNEAQ. V was clipped by 2 bases and J by 10 bases; unmatched bases: 4. The CDR3 covers 13 residues. The CDR3 sequence: CASSLQGAGEQFF. In DNA form, the CDR3 reads TGTGCCAGCAGCTTACAGGGGGCGGGAGAGCAGTTCTTC.

The chain links TRBV7-9 to TRBJ2-1, with a possible D match to TRBD2 (5 bases). Germline V lookup: CDR1 SEHNR, CDR2 FQNEAQ (reference sequence). The V gene lost 5 bases and the J gene lost 2 bases, with 13 bases spanning the gap. The CDR3 is 15 amino acids. CDR3 sequence (DNA): TGTGCCAGCAGCAGCGCCCGGGAAACCTACAATGAGCAGTTCTTC. Its translation is CASSSARETYNEQFF.

The V call is TRBV7-8, the J call TRBJ2-1, with TRBD2 matching 9 bases. V trimming: 6 bases; J trimming: 3 bases; junction bases outside the gene matches: 9. Germline-derived CDR1 and CDR2 are SGHVS and FQNEAQ. The CDR3 runs 16 residues. The CDR3 DNA follows: TGTGCCAGCAGAACTCAGCGGGAGGATTACTACAATGAGCAGTTCTTC. Protein: CASRTQREDYYNEQFF.

The V gene is TRBV5-4, the J gene TRBJ2-5; a possible D gene is TRBD1 (5 bases). CDR3 length: 14 amino acids. The V end lost 0 bases, the J end lost 4 bases, and 10 bases lay between the germline ends. CDR1 and CDR2 from the germline V gene are SGHNT and YYREEE (reference sequence). As DNA, the CDR3 is TGTGCCAGCAGCTTGGGGGGCAGAATAGAGACCCAGTACTTC. Amino acid sequence: CASSLGGRIETQYF.